This entry is about one T cell receptor (beta chain). What it binds is not known. This record belongs to a study of cytomegalovirus exposure and HLA in healthy donors. Overall study findings and caveats: Later on, an analysis tied some 17,000 TCR beta sequences to HLA alleles at 0.05 false discovery rate. TCR beta V- and J-gene trimming was later associated with a missense DCLRE1C variant. The listing of 150 to 200 TCR beta chains classed them as cytomegalovirus-associated.

A multiplex PCR was run with 60 Vbeta primers and 13 Jbeta primers. Repertoires were generated with immunoSEQ multiplex PCR, while TCRdb's copy carries only in-frame clones and drops some. The sample lists 150,000 to 200,000 clones; 81% were seen once. This CDR3 region has 15 residues. Germline CDR1 and CDR2: SNHLY and FYNNEI. Trimming removed 8 bases from V and 5 bases from J, with 21 bases in between. V usage is TRBV2 and J usage is TRBJ1-1, with a tentative D call TRBD1 (6 bases). The source material was PBMCs. The sequence was obtained from a woman in her twenties or thirties in good health and CMV-seronegative. The DNA of the CDR3 is TGTGCCAGCCAATTTGAGAGGGGGAGGGATACTGAAGCTTTCTTT. This gives the protein CASQFERGRDTEAFF.